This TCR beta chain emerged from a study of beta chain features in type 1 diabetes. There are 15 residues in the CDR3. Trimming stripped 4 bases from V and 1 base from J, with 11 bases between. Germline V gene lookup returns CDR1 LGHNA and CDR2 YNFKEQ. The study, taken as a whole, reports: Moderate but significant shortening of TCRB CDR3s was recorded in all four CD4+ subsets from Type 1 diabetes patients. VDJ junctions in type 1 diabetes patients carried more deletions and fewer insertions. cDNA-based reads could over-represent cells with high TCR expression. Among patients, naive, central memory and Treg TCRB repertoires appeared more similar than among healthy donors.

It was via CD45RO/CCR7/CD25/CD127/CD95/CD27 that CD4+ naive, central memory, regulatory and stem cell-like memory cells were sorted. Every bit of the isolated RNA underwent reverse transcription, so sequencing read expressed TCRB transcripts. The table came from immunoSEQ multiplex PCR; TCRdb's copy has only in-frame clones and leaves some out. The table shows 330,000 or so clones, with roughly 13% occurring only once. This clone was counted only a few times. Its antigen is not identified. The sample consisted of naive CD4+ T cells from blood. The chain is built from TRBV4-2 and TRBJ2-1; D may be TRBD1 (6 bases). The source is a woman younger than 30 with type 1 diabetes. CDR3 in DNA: TGTGCCAGCAGCCCAGGGGTAGTATCCTACAATGAGCAGTTCTTC. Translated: CASSPGVVSYNEQFF.